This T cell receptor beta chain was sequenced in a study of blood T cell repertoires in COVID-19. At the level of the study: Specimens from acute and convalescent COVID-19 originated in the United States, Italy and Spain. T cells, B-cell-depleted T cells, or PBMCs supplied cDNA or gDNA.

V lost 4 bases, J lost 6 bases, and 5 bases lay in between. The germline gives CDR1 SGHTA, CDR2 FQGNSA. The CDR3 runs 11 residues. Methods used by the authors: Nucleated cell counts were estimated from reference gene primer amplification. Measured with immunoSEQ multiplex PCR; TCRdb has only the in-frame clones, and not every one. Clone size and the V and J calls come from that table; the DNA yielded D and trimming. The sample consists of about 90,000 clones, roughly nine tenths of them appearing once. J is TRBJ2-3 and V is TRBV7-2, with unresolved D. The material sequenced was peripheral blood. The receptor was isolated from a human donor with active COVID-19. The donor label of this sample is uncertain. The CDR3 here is CASSSFDTQYF. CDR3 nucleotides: TGTGCCAGCAGCTCGTTCGATACGCAGTATTTT.